This paragraph reports one T cell receptor beta chain. As yet, its antigen is unknown. This record belongs to a study of shared clonotypes between healthy human individuals. General study points: Generation probabilities of non-shared clonotypes were lower (relative to those shared by all four donors). For naive CD4 cells, 5% to 6.5% of clonotypes were shared across four donors.

Germline CDR1 SGDLS, CDR2 YYNGEE. This CDR3 region has 15 residues. The V end lost 4 bases, the J end lost 1 base, and 14 bases lay between the germline ends. Sequencing used immunoSEQ multiplex PCR; TCRdb keeps in-frame clones, though not all of them. The sample has over 1.4 million clones; roughly 96% are singletons. The chain has TRBV9 and TRBJ2-5; D might be TRBD2 (7 bases). The sample comprised naive CD4+ T cells sorted from blood. The subset denotes: CD45RA+ positively selected. The origin of this receptor is a man aged 30 to 45 in good health. CDR3 bases: TGTGCCAGCAGCTTAGGGGGGGGCCGCCAAGAGACCCAGTACTTC. It encodes CASSLGGGRQETQYF.